Listed below are T cell receptor beta chains from one sample, sequenced in a study of shared clonotypes between healthy human individuals. Sequencing was performed with immunoSEQ multiplex PCR; in TCRdb, only in-frame clones are kept and a portion is missing. The table records approximately 1.4 million clones, about 98% of them present only once. Input material: naive CD4+ T cells sorted from blood. These receptors originate from a man aged 25-45 years in good health. Each CDR3 is given with its conserved first and last residue.

v_call,j_call,cdr3_aa
TRBV9,TRBJ2-1,CASSVRERDEQFF
TRBV28,TRBJ2-5,CASRSSQIGETQYF
TRBV5-5,TRBJ2-3,CASSPDNPSDTQYF
TRBV10-3,TRBJ2-7,CAISESMGPGSGYEQYF
TRBV5-5,TRBJ1-3,CASSLYPVDSGNTIYF
TRBV11-2,TRBJ1-2,CASSLGKGGYTF
TRBV15,TRBJ1-1,CATSASHGSLEAFF
TRBV29-1,TRBJ1-4,CSVEDNDSDNEKLFF
TRBV18,TRBJ2-2,CASSPLPETGELFF
TRBV28,TRBJ2-1,CASSLIRGFYNEQFF
TRBV15,TRBJ2-5,CATSRELIGGQYF
TRBV7-9,TRBJ2-3,CASSLRLAGGADTQYF
TRBV9,TRBJ1-1,CASSKGGRATEAFF
TRBV7-2,TRBJ1-1,CASSLSLRNTEAFF
TRBV25-1,TRBJ2-1,CASSDYWDYNEQFF
TRBV6-1,TRBJ2-7,CASTIFQAYEQYF
TRBV7-2,TRBJ2-5,CASSLDPGGTQYF
TRBV11-2,TRBJ2-7,CASSSHRDVGEQYF
TRBV4-2,TRBJ2-1,CASSQDLRLHEQFF
TRBV5-1,TRBJ2-5,CASSGGQASGTQYF
TRBV2,TRBJ2-1,CASSEARILAGLNNEQFF
TRBV18,TRBJ2-2,CASSPGQGSVTGELFF
TRBV5-1,TRBJ1-2,CASSLASAVYGYTF
TRBV5-4,TRBJ2-1,CASSSGLAGNGEQFF
TRBV30,TRBJ2-7,CAWSAQGLSYEQYF
TRBV4-2,TRBJ1-1,CASSQDRWYPEAFF
TRBV2,TRBJ2-2,CASILEHTGELFF
TRBV19,TRBJ2-1,CASSIDGTNEQFF
TRBV28,TRBJ2-5,CASSLHLPGLTETQYF
TRBV5-1,TRBJ2-2,CASSLEGTTLFANTGELFF
TRBV7-9,TRBJ2-1,CASSRLGSVDNEQFF
TRBV5-4,TRBJ2-7,CASSFELSSYEQYF
TRBV18,TRBJ1-1,CASSPPSPTGKREEAFF
TRBV11-2,TRBJ2-3,CASSLGDRALGVF
TRBV5-4,TRBJ2-1,CASSRAGSYNEQFF
TRBV10-3,TRBJ2-1,CAISEGGVVEQFF
TRBV2,TRBJ2-7,CASSVRGAYEQYF
TRBV10-1,TRBJ2-1,CASSESGPGEQFF
TRBV5-1,TRBJ1-1,CASSLATGNTEAFF
TRBV18,TRBJ1-1,CASSSWDGEAFF
TRBV10-2,TRBJ1-1,CASSDRANTEAFF
TRBV28,TRBJ2-5,CASSLVSETQYF
TRBV5-4,TRBJ2-2,CASSLRGAGELFF
TRBV30,TRBJ1-2,CAWSATDYGYTF
TRBV4-1,TRBJ2-1,CASSQETSGMSYNEQFF
TRBV5-1,TRBJ2-3,CASSFWGDPSTDTQYF
TRBV18,TRBJ1-5,CASSPAAGDQPQHF
TRBV5-4,TRBJ1-1,CASGSQTSPSLF
TRBV11-2,TRBJ2-7,CASSSRTSGTEQYF
TRBV5-4,TRBJ2-7,CASSVDYHEQYF
TRBV29-1,TRBJ2-6,CSVGLAGVSGANVLTF
TRBV2,TRBJ2-1,CATHYRPLGTYNEQFF
TRBV19,TRBJ2-2,CASSAESGELFF
TRBV9,TRBJ2-2,CASSGGTGPSTGELFF
TRBV27,TRBJ1-2,CASSLHSRGFNYGYTF